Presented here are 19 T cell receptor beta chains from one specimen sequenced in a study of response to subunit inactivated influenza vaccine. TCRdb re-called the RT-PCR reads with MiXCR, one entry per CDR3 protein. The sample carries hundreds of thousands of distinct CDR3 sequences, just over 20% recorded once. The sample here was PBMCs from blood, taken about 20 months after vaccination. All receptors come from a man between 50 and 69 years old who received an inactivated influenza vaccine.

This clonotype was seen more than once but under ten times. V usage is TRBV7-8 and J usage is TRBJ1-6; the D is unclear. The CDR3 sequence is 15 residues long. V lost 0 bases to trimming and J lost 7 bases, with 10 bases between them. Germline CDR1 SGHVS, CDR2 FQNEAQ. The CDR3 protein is CASSLAPDRNSPLHF. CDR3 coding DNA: TGTGCCAGCAGCTTAGCCCCAGATAGAAATTCACCCCTCCACTTT.

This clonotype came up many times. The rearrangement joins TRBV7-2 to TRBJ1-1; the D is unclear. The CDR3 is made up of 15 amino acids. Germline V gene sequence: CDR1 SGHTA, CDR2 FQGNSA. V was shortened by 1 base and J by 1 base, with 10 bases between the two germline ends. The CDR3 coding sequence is TGTGCCAGCAGCTTAGACCGACTAGAGAACACTGAAGCTTTCTTT. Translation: CASSLDRLENTEAFF.

In nucleotides, the CDR3 is TGTGCCAGCAGCCAAGCTACGCACAATGAGCAGTTCTTC. This encodes CASSQATHNEQFF. The V gene is TRBV4-2, the J gene TRBJ2-1; D call uncertain. The CDR3 is made up of 13 amino acids. V was shortened by 1 base and J by 5 bases, with 6 bases between the two germline ends. In germline, CDR1 is LGHNA, CDR2 YNFKEQ.

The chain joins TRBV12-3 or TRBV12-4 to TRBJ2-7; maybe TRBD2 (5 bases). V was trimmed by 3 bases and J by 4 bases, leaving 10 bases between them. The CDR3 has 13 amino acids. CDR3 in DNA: TGTGCCAGCAGTTTTCAGAGGGTTTACGAGCAGTACTTC. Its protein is CASSFQRVYEQYF.

The CDR3 DNA reads TGTGCCAGCAGCCCCCATCCGGCAGGGGGTAGCTTGAACACTGAAGCTTTCTTT. Protein product: CASSPHPAGGSLNTEAFF. J is TRBJ1-1 and V is TRBV7-6, with 7 bases matching TRBD1. This CDR3 is built from 18 residues. J gave up 0 bases and V 5 bases, and 15 bases lay outside the gene matches. The germline V gene has CDR1 SGHVS and CDR2 FNYEAQ. The whole variable domain, remainder taken from reference TRBV7-6 and TRBJ1-1, is GAGVSQSPRYKVTKRGQDVALRCDPISGHVSLYWYRQALGQGPEFLTYFNYEAQQDKSGLPNDRFSAERPEGSISTLTIQRTEQRDSAMYRCASSPHPAGGSLNTEAFFGQGTRLTVV.

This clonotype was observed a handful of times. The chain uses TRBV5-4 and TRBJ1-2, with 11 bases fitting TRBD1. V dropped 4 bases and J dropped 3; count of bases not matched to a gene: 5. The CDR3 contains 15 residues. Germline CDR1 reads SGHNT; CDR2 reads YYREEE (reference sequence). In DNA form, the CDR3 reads TGTGCCAGCAGCCTTGGACAGGGGGCGGACTATGGCTACACCTTC. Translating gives CASSLGQGADYGYTF. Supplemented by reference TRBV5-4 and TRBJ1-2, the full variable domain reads ETGVTQSPTHLIKTRGQQVTLRCSSQSGHNTVSWYQQALGQGPQFIFQYYREEENGRGNFPPRFSGLQFPNYSSELNVNALELDDSALYLCASSLGQGADYGYTFGSGTRLTVV.

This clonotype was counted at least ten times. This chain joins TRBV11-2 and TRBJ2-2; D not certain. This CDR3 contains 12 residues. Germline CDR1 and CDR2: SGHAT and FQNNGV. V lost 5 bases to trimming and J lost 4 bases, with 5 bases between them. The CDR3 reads CASSPPTGELFF. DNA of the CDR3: TGTGCCAGCAGCCCCCCCACCGGGGAGCTGTTTTTT.

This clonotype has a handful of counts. This CDR3 is CKIAGWYNEQFF. CDR3 DNA: TGCAAAATAGCGGGATGGTACAATGAGCAGTTCTTC. The chain joins TRBV20-1 to TRBJ2-1, with TRBD2 matching 8 bases. The germline V gene has CDR1 DFQATT and CDR2 SNEGSKA (reference sequence). This CDR3 spans 12 amino acids.

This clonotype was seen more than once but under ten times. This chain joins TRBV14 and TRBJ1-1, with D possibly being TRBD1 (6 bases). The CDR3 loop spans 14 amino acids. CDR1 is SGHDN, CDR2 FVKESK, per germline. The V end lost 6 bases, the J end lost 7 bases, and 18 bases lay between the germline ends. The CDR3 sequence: CASRHTSGADEAFF. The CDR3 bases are TGTGCCAGCAGACACACATCAGGGGCGGATGAAGCTTTCTTT.

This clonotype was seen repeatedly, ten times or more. The CDR3 region is CASSPGQRTGELFF. The CDR3 DNA reads TGTGCCAGCAGCCCGGGACAGCGAACCGGGGAGCTGTTTTTT. The chain employs TRBV7-2 and TRBJ2-2; 7 bases are a match to TRBD1. Germline V CDR1 and CDR2: SGHTA, FQGNSA. The CDR3 is 14 residues long. V shed 5 bases and J 5 bases; nucleotides not matched to a gene: 5.

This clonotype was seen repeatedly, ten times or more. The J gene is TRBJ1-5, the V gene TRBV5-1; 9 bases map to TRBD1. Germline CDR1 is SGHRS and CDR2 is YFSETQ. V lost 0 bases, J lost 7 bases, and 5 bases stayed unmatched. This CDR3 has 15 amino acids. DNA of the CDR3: TGCGCCAGCAGCTTGGCGGGACAGGGAGGGCAGCCCCAGCATTTT. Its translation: CASSLAGQGGQPQHF.

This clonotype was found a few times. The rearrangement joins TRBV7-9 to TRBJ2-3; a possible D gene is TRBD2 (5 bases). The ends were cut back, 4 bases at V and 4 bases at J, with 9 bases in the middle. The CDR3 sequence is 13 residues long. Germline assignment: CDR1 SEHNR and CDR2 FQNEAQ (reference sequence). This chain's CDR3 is CASSSAGADTQYF. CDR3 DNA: TGTGCCAGCAGCTCCGCCGGGGCAGATACGCAGTATTTT.

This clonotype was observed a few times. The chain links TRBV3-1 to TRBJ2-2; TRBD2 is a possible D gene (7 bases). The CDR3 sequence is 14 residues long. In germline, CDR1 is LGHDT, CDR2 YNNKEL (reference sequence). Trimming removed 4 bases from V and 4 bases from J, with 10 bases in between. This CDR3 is CASSLAGATGELFF. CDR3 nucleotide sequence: TGTGCCAGCAGCCTGGCGGGGGCCACCGGGGAGCTGTTTTTT.

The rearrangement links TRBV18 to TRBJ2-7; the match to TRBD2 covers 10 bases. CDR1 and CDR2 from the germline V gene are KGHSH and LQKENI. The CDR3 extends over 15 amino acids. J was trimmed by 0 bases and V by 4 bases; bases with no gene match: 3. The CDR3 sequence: CASSRWTSGSYEQYF. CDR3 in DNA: TGTGCCAGCTCACGCTGGACTAGCGGCTCCTACGAGCAGTACTTC.

CDR3 residues: CASSQEEVGQGRTDTQYF. The CDR3 DNA follows: TGCGCCAGCAGCCAAGAGGAGGTGGGACAGGGTCGCACAGATACGCAGTATTTT. This sequence joins TRBV4-3 and TRBJ2-3; 9 bases align to TRBD1. Germline assignment: CDR1 LGHNA and CDR2 YSLEER. J gave up 1 base and V 0 bases, and 8 bases lay outside the gene matches. This CDR3 contains 18 residues.

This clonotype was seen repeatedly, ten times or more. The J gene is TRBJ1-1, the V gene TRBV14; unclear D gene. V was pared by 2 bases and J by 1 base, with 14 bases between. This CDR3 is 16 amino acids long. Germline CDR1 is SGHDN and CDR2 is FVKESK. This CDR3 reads CASSQIVPGWNTEAFF. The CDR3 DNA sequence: TGTGCCAGCAGCCAAATCGTGCCAGGATGGAACACTGAAGCTTTCTTT.

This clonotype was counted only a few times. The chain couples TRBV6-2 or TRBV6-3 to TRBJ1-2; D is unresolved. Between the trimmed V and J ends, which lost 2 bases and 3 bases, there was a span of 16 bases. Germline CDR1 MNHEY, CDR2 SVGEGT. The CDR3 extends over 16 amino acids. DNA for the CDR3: TGTGCCAGCAGTTACATTTTATTAGGCATGGACTATGGCTACACCTTC. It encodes CASSYILLGMDYGYTF.

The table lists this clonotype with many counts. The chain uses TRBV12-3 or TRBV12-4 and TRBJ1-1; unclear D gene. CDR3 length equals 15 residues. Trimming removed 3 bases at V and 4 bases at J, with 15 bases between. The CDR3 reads CASSFSVRKATEAFF. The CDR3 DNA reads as TGTGCCAGCAGTTTTTCGGTTCGAAAGGCCACTGAAGCTTTCTTT.

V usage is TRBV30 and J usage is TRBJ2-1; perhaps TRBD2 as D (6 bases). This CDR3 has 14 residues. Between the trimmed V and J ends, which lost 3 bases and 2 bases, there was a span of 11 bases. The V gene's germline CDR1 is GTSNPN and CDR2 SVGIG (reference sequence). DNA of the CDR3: TGTGCCTGGAGGGGTACGGGGGCCTACAATGAGCAGTTCTTC. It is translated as CAWRGTGAYNEQFF.